Below are 29 T cell receptor beta chains sequenced from a single sample in a study of OX40 agonist ivuxolimab in advanced cancers. Receptor amplification or capture employed the immunoSEQ multiplex PCR assay. TCRdb took over this immuneACCESS table, retaining in-frame rearrangements with V and J assigned. Such tables are incomplete; in checked studies, under half of the missing clones stem from an unresolved V gene, and the remainder is unexplained. Recorded for this sample are fewer than 20,000 clones; less than 90% of them occurred a single time. Over 3.5% of the sample is taken by the ten largest. Source: CD4+ or CD8+ T cells sorted from blood, taken in a trial of the OX40 agonist ivuxolimab. These receptor sequences come from an adult with an advanced solid tumor such as melanoma, head and neck, liver or kidney cancer.

The rearrangement joins TRBV6-1 to TRBJ1-5; D gene ambiguous. Per germline, CDR1 MNHNS and CDR2 SASEGT. V was cut by 4 bases and J by 0 bases, with 13 bases left in between. The CDR3 extends over 16 amino acids. The CDR3 is CASSAPGFVSNQPQHF. For the CDR3, the DNA is TGTGCCAGCAGTGCCCCGGGGTTCGTTAGCAATCAGCCCCAGCATTTT.

V gene TRBV30 combines with J gene TRBJ1-1; D is undetermined. The CDR3 is made up of 13 amino acids. V was cut by 4 bases and J by 2 bases, with 11 bases left in between. CDR1 GTSNPN and CDR2 SVGIG come from the germline V gene (reference sequence). Written as DNA, the CDR3 is TGTGCCTGGAAAAGACACCCTAACACTGAAGCTTTCTTT. This gives the protein CAWKRHPNTEAFF.

CDR3 loop: CASSLSRGETQYF. CDR3 DNA: TGTGCCAGCAGCTTGTCCAGGGGAGAGACCCAGTACTTC. V gene TRBV27 combines with J gene TRBJ2-5, with D perhaps TRBD1 (6 bases). In germline, CDR1 is MNHEY, CDR2 SMNVEV (reference sequence). V was cut by 6 bases and J by 4 bases, with 12 bases left in between. CDR3 length equals 13 residues.

The V and J genes are TRBV7-2 and TRBJ2-2; no clear D gene. Trimming cost V 3 bases and J 3 bases, with 8 bases left between them. CDR1 is SGHTA and CDR2 is FQGNSA in the germline V gene. The CDR3 totals 14 residues. The CDR3 DNA reads as TGTGCCAGCAGCTTCCTCGGATACACCGGGGAGCTGTTTTTT. Translating it yields CASSFLGYTGELFF.

The J gene is TRBJ2-5, the V gene TRBV19; D remains ambiguous. Trimming pared 5 bases from V and 1 base from J, leaving 11 bases between. The CDR3 consists of 14 residues. The germline CDR1 and CDR2 sequences are LNHDA and SQIVND (reference sequence). The CDR3 protein is CASSPIGVQETQYF. The CDR3 bases are TGTGCCAGTAGTCCAATTGGGGTCCAAGAGACCCAGTACTTC.

The chain employs TRBV5-6 and TRBJ2-2; 7 positions agree with TRBD1. V dropped 1 base and J dropped 7; count of bases not matched to a gene: 7. CDR3 length: 15 amino acids. Germline V gene lookup returns CDR1 SGHDT and CDR2 YYEEEE. The CDR3 here is CASSLLDRAHGELFF. The DNA of the CDR3 is TGTGCCAGCAGCTTGCTCGACAGGGCTCACGGGGAGCTGTTTTTT.

The chain recombines TRBV9 with TRBJ2-2, with 8 bases fitting TRBD1. The V and J ends lost 9 bases and 2 bases, in that order; junction bases with no gene match: 9. Germline CDR1 reads SGDLS; CDR2 reads YYNGEE. The length of the CDR3 is 15 residues. The CDR3 DNA follows: TGTGCCACCTCTAAGGGACAGGTAAACACCGGGGAGCTGTTTTTT. Amino acids: CATSKGQVNTGELFF.

J is TRBJ1-3 and V is TRBV7-2; D call uncertain. Trimming stripped 5 bases from V and 4 bases from J, with 9 bases between. This CDR3 has 13 residues. Germline V gene data show CDR1 as SGHTA and CDR2 as FQGNSA. The CDR3 is CASSQDLGNTIYF. The CDR3 DNA sequence: TGTGCCAGCAGCCAAGATCTGGGAAACACCATATATTTT.

This rearrangement joins TRBV29-1 to TRBJ2-5, with a tentative D call TRBD1 (5 bases). Trimming stripped 6 bases from V and 2 bases from J, with 13 bases between. CDR1 SQVTM and CDR2 ANQGSEA come from the germline V gene. This CDR3 has 13 amino acids. The CDR3 reads CSVGPGSQETQYF. CDR3 nucleotide sequence: TGCAGCGTCGGTCCAGGGTCTCAAGAGACCCAGTACTTC. Based on the CDR3 plus reference TRBV29-1 and TRBJ2-5, the full variable domain is SAVISQKPSRDICQRGTSLTIQCQVDSQVTMMFWYRQQPGQSLTLIATANQGSEATYESGFVIDKFPISRPNLTFSTLTVSNMSPEDSSIYLCSVGPGSQETQYFGPGTRLLVL.

The chain is built from TRBV5-8 and TRBJ2-7; 11 bases agree with TRBD2. The CDR3 extends over 15 amino acids. Germline CDR1 SGHTS, CDR2 YDEGEE. The V and J ends lost 3 bases and 3 bases, in that order; junction bases with no gene match: 5. The CDR3 region is CASSSRGLADYEQYF. The CDR3 DNA is TGTGCCAGCAGCTCGAGGGGACTAGCGGACTACGAGCAGTACTTC.

This clone was seen once. The V and J genes are TRBV30 and TRBJ2-1; D might be TRBD2 (6 bases). The CDR3 extends over 17 amino acids. CDR1 is GTSNPN and CDR2 is SVGIG in the germline V gene (reference sequence). Trimming pared 4 bases from V and 0 bases from J, leaving 19 bases between. In nucleotides, the CDR3 is TGTGCCTGGAACGCGGAGAGGGGCGGGATCTCCTACAATGAGCAGTTCTTC. Protein product: CAWNAERGGISYNEQFF.

CDR3 nucleotides: TGTGCCAGCAGCCCTCGGGACAGGGGTGACAATCAGCCCCAGCATTTT. Its protein is CASSPRDRGDNQPQHF. The rearrangement uses TRBV7-2 and TRBJ1-5, with TRBD1 identical over 10 bases. CDR3 size: 16 residues. Germline lookup yields CDR1 SGHTA and CDR2 FQGNSA. With V trimmed by 5 bases and J by 3 bases, 7 bases remained unmatched. The whole variable domain, filled in from reference TRBV7-2 and TRBJ1-5, reads GAGVSQSPSNKVTEKGKDVELRCDPISGHTALYWYRQSLGQGLEFLIYFQGNSAPDKSGLPSDRFSAERTGGSVSTLTIQRTQQEDSAVYLCASSPRDRGDNQPQHFGDGTRLSIL.

V gene TRBV6-6 combines with J gene TRBJ1-5; tentative D call: TRBD1 (5 bases). CDR1 and CDR2 from the germline V gene are MNHNY and SVGAGI (reference sequence). This CDR3 has 14 amino acids. V was pared by 7 bases and J by 4 bases, with 14 bases between. CDR3 amino acids: CASTSDNGNQPQHF. The DNA of the CDR3 is TGTGCCAGCACATCGGACAATGGGAATCAGCCCCAGCATTTT.

The chain has TRBV27 and TRBJ2-7, with 9 bases aligning to TRBD1. Germline-derived CDR1 and CDR2 are MNHEY and SMNVEV (reference sequence). The V segment lost 5 bases and the J segment 3 bases; nucleotides outside the gene matches: 14. This CDR3 has 17 amino acids. The CDR3 is CASSPSTLRDRVYEQYF. The CDR3 DNA reads TGTGCCAGCAGTCCGTCGACACTTAGGGACAGGGTCTACGAGCAGTACTTC.

The gene calls are TRBV9 and TRBJ1-2, with TRBD1 matching over 9 bases. Germline V gene data show CDR1 as SGDLS and CDR2 as YYNGEE. V shed 4 bases and J 7 bases; nucleotides not matched to a gene: 5. CDR3 length equals 13 residues. The chain's CDR3 is CASSPTGGGGYTF. The CDR3 bases are TGTGCCAGCAGCCCGACAGGGGGTGGTGGCTACACCTTC.

The V gene is TRBV6-4, the J gene TRBJ2-3; tentatively, D is TRBD1 (6 bases). The germline V gene encodes CDR1 MRHNA and CDR2 SNTAGT. V shed 6 bases and J shed 2 bases, with 12 bases lying between them. The CDR3 is made up of 14 amino acids. In DNA, the CDR3 is TGTGCCAGCAGCCGGGACATCTCCACAGATACGCAGTATTTT. Its protein is CASSRDISTDTQYF.

This CDR3 reads CASSLGLAGSYNEQFF. Here the CDR3 DNA reads TGTGCCAGCAGCTTGGGCCTAGCGGGATCCTACAATGAGCAGTTCTTC. The chain uses TRBV5-4 and TRBJ2-1, with 9 bases fitting TRBD2. Germline-derived CDR1 and CDR2 are SGHNT and YYREEE (reference sequence). The CDR3 runs 16 residues. The J segment lost 1 base and the V segment lost 0 bases, leaving 2 bases of the junction unmatched.

The CDR3 is CASSVAAGGIYGYTF. CDR3 DNA sequence: TGTGCCAGCAGCGTAGCCGCAGGGGGCATCTATGGCTACACCTTC. The chain carries TRBV9 and TRBJ1-2; TRBD1 agrees at 8 bases. V dropped 0 bases and J dropped 4; count of bases not matched to a gene: 5. This CDR3 is 15 amino acids long. Per germline, CDR1 SGDLS and CDR2 YYNGEE.

This sequence joins TRBV29-1 and TRBJ1-5; D is possibly TRBD1 (6 bases). This CDR3 has 12 residues. Germline-derived CDR1 and CDR2 are SQVTM and ANQGSEA. Trimming removed 7 bases from V and 4 bases from J, with 11 bases in between. The CDR3 sequence: CSAGQPNQPQHF. The DNA of the CDR3 is TGCAGCGCTGGACAGCCTAATCAGCCCCAGCATTTT.

The J gene is TRBJ2-1, the V gene TRBV28; 7 bases align to TRBD1. V shed 10 bases and J 9 bases; nucleotides not matched to a gene: 15. CDR1 MDHEN and CDR2 SYDVKM come from the germline V gene. This CDR3 spans 14 amino acids. The DNA of the CDR3 is TGTGCCACTCTCCGGGACAGCAGCCTGACTGAGCAGTTCTTC. Translating it yields CATLRDSSLTEQFF.

V usage is TRBV9 and J usage is TRBJ1-4; tentatively, D is TRBD1 (5 bases). This CDR3 region has 14 residues. Germline V gene data show CDR1 as SGDLS and CDR2 as YYNGEE. V was trimmed by 4 bases and J by 0 bases, leaving 7 bases between them. CDR3 DNA: TGTGCCAGCAGCATGGGGGCAACTAATGAAAAACTGTTTTTT. This encodes CASSMGATNEKLFF.

This sequence joins TRBV15 and TRBJ2-2; TRBD1 is a possible D gene (5 bases). The germline CDR1 and CDR2 sequences are LNHNV and YYDKDF (reference sequence). The length of the CDR3 is 17 residues. The V and J ends lost 1 base and 6 bases respectively, with 18 bases between them. CDR3 in amino acids: CATSRARGQGRAGELFF. Here the CDR3 DNA reads TGTGCCACCAGCAGAGCTCGTGGCCAGGGTCGGGCCGGGGAGCTGTTTTTT.

This clone was detected a few times. The DNA for the CDR3 is TGCGCCAGCAGCCAAGTAATCAGCAACACCGGGGAGCTGTTTTTT. As protein: CASSQVISNTGELFF. The genes are TRBV4-1 and TRBJ2-2; no definite D call. CDR1 is MGHRA, CDR2 YSYEKL, per germline. The CDR3 spans 15 residues. The V and J ends lost 1 base and 2 bases respectively, with 8 bases between them.

J is TRBJ1-3 and V is TRBV10-3, with TRBD1 as a possible D gene (6 bases). V dropped 8 bases and J dropped 0 bases, with 17 bases sitting between them. The CDR3 is 16 amino acids. The germline V gene encodes CDR1 ENHRY and CDR2 SYGVKD. The CDR3 DNA is TGTGCCATCTCGGGGGGGGGCTCTAGCTCTGGAAACACCATATATTTT. As protein: CAISGGGSSSGNTIYF.

The chain is built from TRBV7-9 and TRBJ1-1, with 8 bases lining up with TRBD1. The trim removed 2 bases at V and 1 base at J, leaving 3 bases unmatched. The CDR3 runs 15 residues. Germline CDR1 is SEHNR and CDR2 is FQNEAQ (reference sequence). CDR3 DNA sequence: TGTGCCAGCAGCTTACAGGGGACAGGGAACACTGAAGCTTTCTTT. As protein: CASSLQGTGNTEAFF. Full variable domain (missing parts from reference TRBV7-9 and TRBJ1-1): DTGVSQNPRHKITKRGQNVTFRCDPISEHNRLYWYRQTLGQGPEFLTYFQNEAQLEKSRLLSDRFSAERPKGSFSTLEIQRTEQGDSAMYLCASSLQGTGNTEAFFGQGTRLTVV.

The DNA of the CDR3 is TGTGCCAGCATCCCGGGGTTACATCGGTTAAACATTCAGTACTTC. It yields the protein CASIPGLHRLNIQYF. The chain carries TRBV2 and TRBJ2-4; the D gene is possibly TRBD2 (5 bases). Germline V gives CDR1 SNHLY, CDR2 FYNNEI. The CDR3 has 15 residues. V was shortened by 7 bases and J by 6 bases, with 19 bases between the two germline ends.

This clone was picked up one time. V usage is TRBV11-3 and J usage is TRBJ2-5, with 9 bases fitting TRBD2. V was pared by 2 bases and J by 6 bases, with 10 bases of the junction left unmatched. The CDR3 covers 16 residues. The germline CDR1 and CDR2 sequences are SGHNT and YENEEA. In DNA, the CDR3 is TGTGCCAGCAGCTTAACGGCCACTAGCGGGCACCAGACCCAGTACTTC. Translation gives CASSLTATSGHQTQYF.

The V gene is TRBV10-3, the J gene TRBJ2-7; 10 bases are shared with TRBD1. The ends lost 9 bases at V and 5 bases at J; junction bases unmatched: 7. The germline gives CDR1 ENHRY, CDR2 SYGVKD. The CDR3 covers 13 residues. The CDR3 region is CAMRTGGSDEQYF. The CDR3 coding sequence is TGTGCCATGAGGACAGGGGGATCGGACGAGCAGTACTTC.

The rearrangement links TRBV7-5 to TRBJ1-5; TRBD1, the table's D call, lacks a check against the DNA. TRBV7-5 is shown as a pseudogene. The CDR3 is made up of 16 amino acids. In nucleotides, the CDR3 is TGTGCCAGCAGCCCAGGTATGGACAATAGCAATCAGCCCCAGCATTTT. This encodes CASSPGMDNSNQPQHF.